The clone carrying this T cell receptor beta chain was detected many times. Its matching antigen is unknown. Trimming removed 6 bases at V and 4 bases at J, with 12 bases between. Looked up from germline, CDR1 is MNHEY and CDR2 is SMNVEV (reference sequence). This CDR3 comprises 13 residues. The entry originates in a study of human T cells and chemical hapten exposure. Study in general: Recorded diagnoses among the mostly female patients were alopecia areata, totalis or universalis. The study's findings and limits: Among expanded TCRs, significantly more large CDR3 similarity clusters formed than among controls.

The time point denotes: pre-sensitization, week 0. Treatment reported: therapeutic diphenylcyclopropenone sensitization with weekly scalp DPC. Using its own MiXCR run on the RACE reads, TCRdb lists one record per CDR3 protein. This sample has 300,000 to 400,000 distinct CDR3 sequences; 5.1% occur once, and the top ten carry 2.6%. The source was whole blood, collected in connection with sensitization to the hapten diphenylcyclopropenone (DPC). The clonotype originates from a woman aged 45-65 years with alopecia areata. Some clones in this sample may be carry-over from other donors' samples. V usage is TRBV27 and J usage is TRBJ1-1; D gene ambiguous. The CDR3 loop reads CASSLARATEAFF. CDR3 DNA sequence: TGTGCCAGCAGCCTTGCCCGGGCCACTGAAGCTTTCTTT.